This TCR beta chain was profiled in a study of shared clonotypes between healthy human individuals. At the level of the study: Aged 18 to 49, the donors were a couple of women and a few men.

Of note for this clone: What it binds is not known.

CD4+ cell separation produced CD45RA+ naive and CD45RA-negative memory subsets. V dropped 2 bases and J dropped 6; count of bases not matched to a gene: 6. The CDR3 consists of 17 residues. The germline V gene has CDR1 MGHRA and CDR2 YSYEKL. TCRdb's copy holds only in-frame clones and misses some; the assay was immunoSEQ multiplex PCR. Found here are 500,000 or so clones, roughly 95% of them singletons; the top ten hold nearly 0.065%. Whole-study findings and limits: The rarefaction results pointed to incomplete sorted-subset sequencing despite large depth. The study drew on few donors, limiting represented genetic and exposure-history diversity.

This clonotype was obtained from a young woman in good health. Material: naive CD4+ T cells sorted from blood. Specified subset: CD45RA+ positively selected. The chain uses TRBV4-1 and TRBJ2-1, with 14 bases aligning to TRBD2. The CDR3 sequence is CASSQRLAGGIVNEQFF. CDR3 in DNA: TGCGCCAGCAGCCAACGACTAGCGGGAGGGATCGTCAATGAGCAGTTCTTC.